This is a list of T cell receptor beta chains from one sample in a study of siplizumab effects on memory and regulatory T cells. Only in-frame clones appear in the TCRdb table, and some are missing; sequencing was by immunoSEQ multiplex PCR. The data hold about 100,000 clones, with approximately 94% observed a single time. Sequenced: Tregs sorted from blood. The receptor source for this set is a human donor in good health. The CDR3 runs from the conserved cysteine through the conserved F or W. D genes are given only for firm matches. Clone sizes are given selectively: once, few, many, or a class where the clone is expanded.

d_call	v_call	j_call	clone_size	cdr3_length	cdr3_nt	cdr3_aa
NA	TRBV5-1	TRBJ2-3	NA	17	TGCGCCAGCAGCTTGGAGGTCGGGTTCACTAGCACAGATACGCAGTATTTT	CASSLEVGFTSTDTQYF
TRBD2	TRBV5-1	TRBJ2-3	NA	16	TGCGCCAGCAGCGGCCTTGCGGGAGGGCATTCGGATACGCAGTATTTT	CASSGLAGGHSDTQYF
TRBD1	TRBV5-1	TRBJ2-7	NA	13	TGCGCCAGCAGCAGCGGACAGGCGGTCGAGCAGTACTTC	CASSSGQAVEQYF
TRBD2	TRBV18	TRBJ2-1	NA	13	TGTGCCAGCTCTCCGGGACTAGCCAATGAGCAGTTCTTC	CASSPGLANEQFF
NA	TRBV7-9	TRBJ2-7	NA	14	TGTGCCAGCAGCCTACGTGAGAGAAATTGGGAGCAGTACTTC	CASSLRERNWEQYF
TRBD1	TRBV7-9	TRBJ1-4	NA	14	TGTGCCAGCAGCTCGGCAGGGGGTTGGAGAAAACTGTTTTTT	CASSSAGGWRKLFF
TRBD2	TRBV27	TRBJ2-3	NA	15	TGTGCCAGCAGTTTATATACTAGCGCTCAGTTGACGCAGTATTTT	CASSLYTSAQLTQYF
TRBD1	TRBV5-1	TRBJ1-1	NA	15	TGCGCCAGCAGCTTTTCCGGGACAGGGGTTACTGAAGCTTTCTTT	CASSFSGTGVTEAFF
NA	TRBV19	TRBJ1-5	once	14	TGTGCCAGTAGTATAAGACGGCTCCATCAGCCCCAGCATTTT	CASSIRRLHQPQHF
NA	TRBV5-4	TRBJ2-5	NA	14	TGTGCCAACAGCTCCGGACAAATCCAAGAGACCCAGTACTTC	CANSSGQIQETQYF
TRBD1	TRBV27	TRBJ1-1	NA	14	TGTGCCAGCAGCTTACAGGGGGCGGTCACTGAAGCTTTCTTT	CASSLQGAVTEAFF
NA	TRBV21-1	TRBJ2-1	NA	13	TGTGCCAGCACGGCCAGCGCCAACAATGAGCAGTTCTTC	CASTASANNEQFF
TRBD1	TRBV6-6	TRBJ2-1	NA	12	TGTGCCAGCAGGACAGGGGGCAATGAGCAGTTCTTC	CASRTGGNEQFF
NA	TRBV23-1	TRBJ2-5	NA	11	TGCGCCAGCAGTCGGCGTGAGACCCAGTACTTC	CASSRRETQYF
TRBD2	TRBV6-5	TRBJ2-2	NA	15	TGTGCCAGCAGCGCCGGGACTAGAAGAGCCGGGGAGCTGTTTTTT	CASSAGTRRAGELFF
NA	TRBV15	TRBJ1-2	NA	13	TGTGCCACCAGCAGGGACAGTAACTATGGCTACACCTTC	CATSRDSNYGYTF
NA	TRBV30	TRBJ2-1	NA	13	TGTGCCTGGACGGGGGCCTCCTACAATGAGCAGTTCTTC	CAWTGASYNEQFF
TRBD1	TRBV18	TRBJ1-2	NA	17	TGTGCCAGCTCACCACTCCCTGATACCACCGGGACAGGTGGCTACACCTTC	CASSPLPDTTGTGGYTF
TRBD1	TRBV18	TRBJ1-1	NA	13	TGTGCCAGCTCACGAGCAGGGGGCACTGAAGCTTTCTTT	CASSRAGGTEAFF
NA	TRBV7-9	TRBJ1-2	NA	15	TGTGCCAGCAGCTTAACCGCTCGGCAGGGTCGCGGCTACACCTTC	CASSLTARQGRGYTF
NA	TRBV7-9	TRBJ2-3	NA	15	TGTGCCAGCAGCTTTAAGAGCGGAGTTTCAGATACGCAGTATTTT	CASSFKSGVSDTQYF
NA	TRBV6-6	TRBJ2-7	NA	14	TGTGCCAGCAGTTACCGCCAGGGATTGTACGAGCAGTACTTC	CASSYRQGLYEQYF
NA	TRBV27	TRBJ1-1	NA	14	TGTGCCAGCAGTCTGGGGGACGGGGCAAAGGGGGCTTTCTTT	CASSLGDGAKGAFF
NA	TRBV28	TRBJ2-7	NA	13	TGTGCCAGCAGTTTATTGGGGCCGTACGAGCAGTACTTC	CASSLLGPYEQYF
TRBD1	TRBV2	TRBJ1-1	NA	14	TGTGCCAGCAGGGACAGGGGGGACCGGACGGGAGCTTTCTTT	CASRDRGDRTGAFF
NA	TRBV5-1	TRBJ1-3	few	12	TGCGCCAGCAGGGATATGGGGAACACCATATATTTT	CASRDMGNTIYF
NA	TRBV5-8	TRBJ1-2	NA	16	TGTGCCAGCAGCTTTTCTGGTAGCGCCCTAGGGTATGGCTACACCTTC	CASSFSGSALGYGYTF
NA	TRBV7-9	TRBJ2-7	NA	18	TGTGCCAGCAGCCGGGAGCGTTCGTCATACCGGGGGCCCTCACAGCAGTACTTC	CASSRERSSYRGPSQQYF
TRBD1	TRBV5-5	TRBJ2-1	NA	12	TGTGCCAGCAGCTGGGACAGGGAACGGCAGTTCTTC	CASSWDRERQFF
TRBD2	TRBV11-2	TRBJ2-1	NA	18	TGTGCCAGCAGCACTCACATGGGGGGGACCTCCGGCTACAATGAGCAGTTCTTC	CASSTHMGGTSGYNEQFF
NA	TRBV28	TRBJ1-5	NA	15	TGTGCCAGCAGTGCATTTCAGGAATTGGATCAGCCCCAGCATTTT	CASSAFQELDQPQHF
NA	TRBV5-1	TRBJ1-1	NA	14	TGCGCCAGCAGATTGCGGGACGGGTCGACTGAAGCTTTCTTT	CASRLRDGSTEAFF
NA	TRBV6-5	TRBJ1-2	NA	13	TGTGCCAGCAGCCCCTCCAGCTCCTATGGCTACACCTTC	CASSPSSSYGYTF
NA	TRBV4-1	TRBJ2-1	NA	16	TGCGCCAGCAGCCACGTGGGGGGGCCGCCCTACAATGAGCAGTTCTTC	CASSHVGGPPYNEQFF
NA	TRBV7-3	TRBJ2-7	NA	12	TGTGCCAGCCGTGGATTCTCCTACGAGCAGTACTTC	CASRGFSYEQYF
NA	TRBV7-6	TRBJ2-7	NA	14	TGTGCCAGCAGCTACCGTAGCCCCCTCGCCGAGCAGTACTTC	CASSYRSPLAEQYF
TRBD2	TRBV7-2	TRBJ2-2	NA	18	TGTGCCAGCAGCCCAAGCGGGCTAGCGGGATCCTCCACCGGGGAGCTGTTTTTT	CASSPSGLAGSSTGELFF
NA	TRBV30	TRBJ1-6	NA	17	TGTGCCTGGATCCCAAGGACCGGTAGCTCCTATAATTCACCCCTCCACTTT	CAWIPRTGSSYNSPLHF
NA	TRBV6-9	TRBJ1-2	NA	13	TGTGCCAGCAGAGCAGACAGGACCTATGGCTACACCTTC	CASRADRTYGYTF
NA	TRBV27	TRBJ2-6	NA	15	TGTGCCAGCAGTTTATCGGGCTCTGGGGCCAACGTCCTGACTTTC	CASSLSGSGANVLTF
NA	TRBV30	TRBJ2-3	NA	15	TGTGCCTGGAGTGTAGTATGGACCCCCGGTGATACGCAGTATTTT	CAWSVVWTPGDTQYF
NA	TRBV19	TRBJ2-5	NA	13	TGTGCCAGTAGTATAATTGGGCTGGAGACCCAGTACTTC	CASSIIGLETQYF
NA	TRBV21-1	TRBJ2-3	NA	19	TGTGCCAGCAGCAAACGCTGGCGGGTCAGGACTACTAGCACAGATACGCAGTATTTT	CASSKRWRVRTTSTDTQYF
NA	TRBV14	TRBJ1-2	NA	12	TGTGCCAGCAGCCCAGGGTTCGGGGGCTACACCTTC	CASSPGFGGYTF
NA	TRBV6-5	TRBJ2-5	NA	15	TGTGCCAGCAGGGTAACTGGGACCGGGGGAGAGACCCAGTACTTC	CASRVTGTGGETQYF
TRBD1	TRBV5-6	TRBJ2-4	NA	13	TGTGCCAGCAGCCGGGACAGGGATAACATTCAGTACTTC	CASSRDRDNIQYF
TRBD1	TRBV2	TRBJ1-3	once	14	TGTGCCAGCAGGGCGGACAGGGCTGGAAACACCATATATTTT	CASRADRAGNTIYF